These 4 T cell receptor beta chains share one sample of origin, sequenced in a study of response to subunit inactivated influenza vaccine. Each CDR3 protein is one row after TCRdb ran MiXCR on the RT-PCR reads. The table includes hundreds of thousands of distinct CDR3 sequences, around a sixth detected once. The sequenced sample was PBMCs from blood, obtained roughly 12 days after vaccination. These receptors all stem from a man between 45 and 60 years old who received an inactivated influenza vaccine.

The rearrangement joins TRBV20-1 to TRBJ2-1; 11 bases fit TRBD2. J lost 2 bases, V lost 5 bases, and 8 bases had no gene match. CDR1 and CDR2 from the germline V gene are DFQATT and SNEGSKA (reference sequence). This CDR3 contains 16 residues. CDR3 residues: CSARRGLAATYNEQFF. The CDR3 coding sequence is TGCAGTGCTCGCCGGGGACTAGCGGCCACCTACAATGAGCAGTTCTTC.

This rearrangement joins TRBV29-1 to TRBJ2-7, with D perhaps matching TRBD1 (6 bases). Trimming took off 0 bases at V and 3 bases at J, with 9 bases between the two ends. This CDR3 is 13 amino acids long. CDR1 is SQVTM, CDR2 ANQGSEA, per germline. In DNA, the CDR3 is TGCAGCGTTGAAGATGTCAGGGGCTACGAGCAGTACTTC. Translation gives CSVEDVRGYEQYF.

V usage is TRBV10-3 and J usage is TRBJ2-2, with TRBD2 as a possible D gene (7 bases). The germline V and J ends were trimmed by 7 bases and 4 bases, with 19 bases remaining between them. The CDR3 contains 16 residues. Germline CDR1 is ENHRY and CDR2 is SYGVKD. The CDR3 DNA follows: TGTGCCATCAACTCGAGGGCGGGGGCTCTCACCGGGGAGCTGTTTTTT. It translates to CAINSRAGALTGELFF.

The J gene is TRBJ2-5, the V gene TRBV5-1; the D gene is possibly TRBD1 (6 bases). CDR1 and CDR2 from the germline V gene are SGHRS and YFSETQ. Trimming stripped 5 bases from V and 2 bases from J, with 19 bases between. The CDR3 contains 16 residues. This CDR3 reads CASRFTTGQSQETQYF. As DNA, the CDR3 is TGCGCCAGCAGGTTCACGACCGGACAGAGTCAAGAGACCCAGTACTTC.